This is a list of T cell receptor beta chains from one sample in a study of blood T cell repertoires in COVID-19. Libraries were prepared by immunoSEQ multiplex PCR; TCRdb keeps only in-frame clonotypes and omits some of them. Altogether roughly 220,000 clones are present, more than 80% being singletons, with the ten largest covering more than 3%. Sequenced input: PBMCs or T cells enriched from blood (not recorded which). These receptors all come from a woman under 30 in a cohort exposed to, infected with or recovered from COVID-19 (not recorded which). The CDR3 runs from the conserved cysteine through the conserved F or W. Each record gives: J gene, D gene, clone size, V gene, CDR3 protein, CDR3 DNA. D genes are given only for firm matches. For some rows the clone size is stated as once, few or many, or as a class when expanded; others skip it.

>TRBJ2-7|NA|NA|TRBV7-2
CASSLREGAQYF
TGTGCCAGCAGCTTACGGGAGGGGGCGCAGTACTTC
>TRBJ1-5|TRBD1|NA|TRBV19
CASMVGQASNQPQHF
TGTGCCAGTATGGTGGGACAGGCTTCCAATCAGCCCCAGCATTTT
>TRBJ2-1|TRBD2|NA|TRBV24-1
CATSDPLAGESNEQFF
TGTGCCACCAGTGATCCCCTAGCGGGAGAGAGCAATGAGCAGTTCTTC
>TRBJ1-1|NA|NA|TRBV19
CASSIGAGASNTEAFF
TGTGCCAGTAGTATAGGGGCGGGGGCTTCGAACACTGAAGCTTTCTTT
>TRBJ2-4|NA|NA|TRBV28
CASSPRTGDIQYF
TGTGCCAGCAGCCCTAGGACGGGGGACATTCAGTACTTC
>TRBJ1-1|TRBD1|NA|TRBV27
CASSFQGAGTEAFF
TGTGCCAGCAGTTTTCAGGGGGCGGGTACTGAAGCTTTCTTT
>TRBJ1-5|NA|NA|TRBV28
CASSLSQGYQPQHF
TGTGCCAGCAGTTTATCACAGGGATATCAGCCCCAGCATTTT
>TRBJ1-4|TRBD1|NA|TRBV2
CASTRDRLATNEKLFF
TGTGCCAGCACCCGGGACAGACTTGCAACTAATGAAAAACTGTTTTTT
>TRBJ2-7|TRBD2|NA|TRBV2
CASSGLAGGSYEQYF
TGTGCCAGCAGCGGACTAGCGGGCGGCTCCTACGAGCAGTACTTC
>TRBJ2-1|TRBD1|NA|TRBV27
CASRPGQGIHNEQFF
TGTGCCAGCAGACCCGGACAGGGTATCCACAATGAGCAGTTCTTC
>TRBJ2-1|TRBD1|NA|TRBV24-1
CATSDDPGTVSYNEQFF
TGTGCCACCAGTGATGACCCCGGGACAGTCTCCTACAATGAGCAGTTCTTC
>TRBJ1-1|NA|NA|TRBV4-1
CASSQDYRGAGTEAFF
TGCGCCAGCAGCCAAGATTACCGGGGGGCAGGCACTGAAGCTTTCTTT
>TRBJ1-4|TRBD1|NA|TRBV6-5
CASSTGTGDEKLFF
TGTGCCAGCAGTACCGGGACAGGGGATGAAAAACTGTTTTTT
>TRBJ1-1|NA|NA|TRBV5-1
CASSLEDSQMNTEAFF
TGCGCCAGCAGCTTGGAGGACAGCCAAATGAACACTGAAGCTTTCTTT
>TRBJ2-4|TRBD1|NA|TRBV6-6
CASSYSDRVGNIQYF
TGTGCCAGCAGTTACTCGGACAGGGTAGGAAACATTCAGTACTTC
>TRBJ2-1|TRBD2|NA|TRBV7-3
CASSLIAGVGNEQFF
TGTGCCAGCAGCTTAATAGCGGGAGTAGGAAATGAGCAGTTCTTC
>TRBJ2-1|NA|NA|TRBV11-2
CASSVLSAGGAYNEQFF
TGTGCCAGCAGCGTACTTAGTGCGGGTGGAGCCTACAATGAGCAGTTCTTC
>TRBJ2-3|NA|NA|TRBV19
CASSINVASADTQYF
TGTGCCAGTAGTATAAACGTCGCCAGCGCAGATACGCAGTATTTT
>TRBJ2-5|NA|NA|TRBV29-1
CSVERLLYQETQYF
TGCAGCGTTGAGAGACTCCTGTACCAAGAGACCCAGTACTTC
>TRBJ2-3|NA|few|TRBV5-4
CASSLGVGRTDTQYF
TGTGCCAGCAGCTTGGGTGTGGGCCGCACAGATACGCAGTATTTT
>TRBJ2-2|TRBD1|NA|TRBV6-2/TRBV6-3
CASTPTGVGELFF
TGTGCCAGCACCCCGACAGGGGTCGGGGAGCTGTTTTTT
>TRBJ1-6|TRBD1|NA|TRBV9
CASSEGGQENSPLHF
TGTGCCAGCAGCGAGGGGGGACAGGAGAATTCACCCCTCCACTTT
>TRBJ2-3|TRBD2|NA|TRBV10-1
CASSEERGVHTDTQYF
TGCGCCAGCAGTGAGGAGCGGGGGGTACATACAGATACGCAGTATTTT
>TRBJ1-5|NA|NA|TRBV7-9
CASSLDGGPSQPQHF
TGTGCCAGCAGCTTAGACGGAGGACCAAGCCAGCCCCAGCATTTT
>TRBJ1-1|NA|NA|TRBV15
CATSTRTGNTEAFF
TGTGCCACCAGCACACGGACTGGTAACACTGAAGCTTTCTTT
>TRBJ1-2|TRBD1|NA|TRBV28
CASSHQGGDRGHGYTF
TGTGCCAGCAGCCACCAAGGGGGGGACAGGGGTCATGGCTACACCTTC
>TRBJ2-7|NA|NA|TRBV11-2
CASSPLIGPWETTVEQYF
TGTGCCAGCAGTCCTCTTATTGGGCCATGGGAGACTACGGTCGAGCAGTACTTC
>TRBJ2-7|TRBD2|NA|TRBV5-1
CASSLERLAGGPPYEQYF
TGCGCCAGCAGCTTGGAGAGACTAGCGGGAGGGCCTCCCTACGAGCAGTACTTC
>TRBJ2-2|NA|NA|TRBV18
CASSPREEGELFF
TGTGCCAGCTCACCGCGGGAAGAGGGGGAGCTGTTTTTT
>TRBJ1-1|NA|NA|TRBV7-6
CASSLEQANTEAFF
TGTGCCAGCAGCTTAGAACAGGCGAACACTGAAGCTTTCTTT
>TRBJ1-3|TRBD1|NA|TRBV29-1
CSVDKTGTGNTIYF
TGCAGCGTTGATAAGACAGGGACTGGAAACACCATATATTTT
>TRBJ2-7|TRBD1|once|TRBV2
CAIGSPGGSNEQYF
TGTGCCATCGGATCTCCAGGGGGCTCTAACGAGCAGTACTTC
>TRBJ1-2|NA|NA|TRBV11-3
CASSYDLWGYTF
TGTGCCAGCAGCTATGATCTATGGGGCTACACCTTC
>TRBJ1-2|NA|NA|TRBV9
CASSERTALGYGYTF
TGTGCCAGCAGCGAACGGACAGCTCTAGGCTATGGCTACACCTTC
>TRBJ2-1|TRBD2|once|TRBV5-1
CASSIEGLAGHNEQFF
TGCGCCAGCAGCATCGAAGGACTAGCGGGACACAATGAGCAGTTCTTC
>TRBJ1-5|NA|NA|TRBV9
CASGAGDQPQHF
TGTGCCAGCGGGGCAGGGGATCAGCCCCAGCATTTT
>TRBJ2-7|NA|NA|TRBV6-4
CASSEGAHPPLEQYF
TGTGCCAGCAGTGAGGGGGCCCACCCGCCCCTCGAGCAGTACTTC
>TRBJ1-1|NA|once|TRBV29-1
CSVKFSQNTEAFF
TGCAGCGTTAAGTTCAGTCAAAACACTGAAGCTTTCTTT
>TRBJ1-3|NA|NA|TRBV28
CASSLSPGTGNTIYF
TGTGCCAGCAGTTTATCTCCAGGGACTGGAAACACCATATATTTT
>TRBJ1-5|TRBD1|once|TRBV18
CASSGGQSNQPQHF
TGTGCCAGCTCAGGGGGACAGAGTAATCAGCCCCAGCATTTT
>TRBJ1-1|NA|NA|TRBV19
CASSIAGDTEAFF
TGTGCCAGTAGTATAGCAGGCGACACTGAAGCTTTCTTT
>TRBJ2-7|NA|NA|TRBV18
CASSPPQAQTDFASYEQYF
TGTGCCAGCTCACCACCACAAGCTCAGACAGATTTCGCGTCCTACGAGCAGTACTTC
>TRBJ1-2|NA|NA|TRBV9
CASSVDPGSPYGYTF
TGTGCCAGCAGCGTAGACCCGGGGAGCCCTTATGGCTACACCTTC